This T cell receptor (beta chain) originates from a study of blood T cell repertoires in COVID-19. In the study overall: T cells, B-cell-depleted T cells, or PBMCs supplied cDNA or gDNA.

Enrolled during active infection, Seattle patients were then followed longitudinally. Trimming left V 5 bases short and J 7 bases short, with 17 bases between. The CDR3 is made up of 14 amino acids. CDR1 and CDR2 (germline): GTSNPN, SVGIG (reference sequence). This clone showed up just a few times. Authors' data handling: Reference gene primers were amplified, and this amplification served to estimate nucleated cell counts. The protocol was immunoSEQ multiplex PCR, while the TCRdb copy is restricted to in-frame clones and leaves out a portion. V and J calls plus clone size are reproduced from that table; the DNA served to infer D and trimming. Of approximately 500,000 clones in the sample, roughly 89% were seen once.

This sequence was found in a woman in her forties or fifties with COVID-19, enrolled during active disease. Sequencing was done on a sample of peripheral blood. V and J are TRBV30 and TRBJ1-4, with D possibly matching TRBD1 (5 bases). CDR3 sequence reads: CAWGASGSGEKLFF. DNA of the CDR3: TGTGCCTGGGGGGCTTCGGGGTCGGGTGAAAAACTGTTTTTT.